The 32 T cell receptor beta chains listed next were all sequenced from one sample in a study of blood T cells in healthy people across ages. Primers used in a second PCR of about 6 to 11 cycles were a sample-barcoded 5' primer and a J-beta primer mix. TCRdb redid the calling of the 5' RACE reads with MiXCR, one entry per CDR3 protein. Of around 780,000 distinct CDR3 sequences listed, around 24% are singletons. This same sample was also taken into another study, of T cells of mothers and their children.

Source material: blood. These TCRs come from a boy between 10 and 17 years old in good health.

This clonotype was seen a few times. The chain is built from TRBV6-5 and TRBJ2-5; D perhaps matches TRBD2 (5 bases). The CDR3 runs 14 residues. In germline, CDR1 is MNHEY, CDR2 SVGAGI. With 6 bases removed from V and 5 bases from J, the gap between germline ends came to 16 bases. The CDR3 is CASSLPGRRETQYF. CDR3 bases: TGTGCCAGCAGCCTCCCGGGTCGGAGGGAGACCCAGTACTTC.

This chain connects TRBV5-1 to TRBJ1-3; TRBD1 matches 9 bases. V trimming: 3 bases; J trimming: 2 bases; junction bases outside the gene matches: 3. Germline V lookup: CDR1 SGHRS, CDR2 YFSETQ. This CDR3 is 15 amino acids long. CDR3 nucleotide sequence: TGCGCCAGCAGCTGGGGACAGGGCACTGGAAACACCATATATTTT. It translates to CASSWGQGTGNTIYF.

This clonotype has more than one count but fewer than ten. The genes are TRBV6-1 and TRBJ2-5, with unresolved D. V was trimmed by 4 bases and J by 4 bases, leaving 19 bases between them. CDR1 is MNHNS, CDR2 SASEGT, per germline. The CDR3 extends over 16 amino acids. The CDR3: CASSGRQDAAGETQYF. In DNA, the CDR3 is TGTGCCAGCAGTGGACGCCAGGACGCAGCCGGAGAGACCCAGTACTTC.

The rearrangement links TRBV12-3 or TRBV12-4 to TRBJ2-7, with 7 bases that match TRBD1. The ends lost 6 bases at V and 4 bases at J; junction bases unmatched: 6. CDR3 size: 13 residues. CDR3 in DNA: TGTGCCAGCAGGTTTGAGGGGGCTTACGAGCAGTACTTC. As protein: CASRFEGAYEQYF.

This clonotype turned up a few times. The V and J genes are TRBV5-1 and TRBJ2-5, with 12 bases matching TRBD2. The end of the DNA fits TRBJ2-1 better, so the J call may be wrong. CDR3 length equals 16 residues. Per the germline V gene, CDR1 is SGHRS and CDR2 is YFSETQ. CDR3 region: CASSPSSGGAYNEQFF. DNA for the CDR3: TGCGCCAGCAGCCCCTCTAGCGGGGGGGCCTACAATGAGCAGTTCTTC.

The chain carries TRBV12-3 or TRBV12-4 and TRBJ2-5; D is perhaps TRBD1 (5 bases). Trimming pared 7 bases from V and 5 bases from J, leaving 11 bases between. The CDR3 has 12 amino acids. The DNA for the CDR3 is TGTGCCAGCACTTCCCCAGGGGAGACCCAGTACTTC. Protein sequence: CASTSPGETQYF.

There are a few counts of this clonotype. The chain recombines TRBV3-1 with TRBJ2-1, with D possibly matching TRBD1 (5 bases). The germline V gene has CDR1 LGHDT and CDR2 YNNKEL (reference sequence). CDR3 size: 15 residues. Trimming took off 6 bases at V and 0 bases at J, with 12 bases between the two ends. CDR3: CASRLQASSYNEQFF. The CDR3, as DNA: TGTGCCAGCAGGCTACAGGCGAGCTCCTACAATGAGCAGTTCTTC.

The chain combines TRBV28 with TRBJ2-1; D is unresolved. Germline CDR1 MDHEN, CDR2 SYDVKM. The CDR3 length is 13 residues. The V end lost 1 base, the J end lost 2 bases, and 3 bases lay between the germline ends. The CDR3 DNA is TGTGCCAGCAGTTTATTCCCCTACAATGAGCAGTTCTTC. It encodes CASSLFPYNEQFF. Complete variable domain (other parts from reference TRBV28 and TRBJ2-1): DVKVTQSSRYLVKRTGEKVFLECVQDMDHENMFWYRQDPGLGLRLIYFSYDVKMKEKGDIPEGYSVSREKKERFSLILESASTNQTSMYLCASSLFPYNEQFFGPGTRLTVL.

V usage is TRBV29-1 and J usage is TRBJ2-1; 9 bases match TRBD2. Unmatched junction bases numbered 7, after V lost 7 bases and J lost 6 bases. The CDR3 runs to 13 residues. CDR1 SQVTM and CDR2 ANQGSEA come from the germline V gene. CDR3 region: CSETELAGNEQFF. The DNA for the CDR3 is TGCAGCGAAACCGAACTAGCGGGCAATGAGCAGTTCTTC.

V gene TRBV7-9 combines with J gene TRBJ2-1; 11 nucleotides match TRBD2. V was clipped by 4 bases and J by 8 bases; unmatched bases: 10. The CDR3 length is 16 residues. Germline V gene sequence: CDR1 SEHNR, CDR2 FQNEAQ (reference sequence). CDR3 residues: CASSSLLLAGADEQFF. In DNA, the CDR3 is TGTGCCAGCAGCTCGCTCTTACTAGCGGGGGCAGATGAGCAGTTCTTC. Full variable domain (missing parts from reference TRBV7-9 and TRBJ2-1): DTGVSQNPRHKITKRGQNVTFRCDPISEHNRLYWYRQTLGQGPEFLTYFQNEAQLEKSRLLSDRFSAERPKGSFSTLEIQRTEQGDSAMYLCASSSLLLAGADEQFFGPGTRLTVL.

In this sample, this clonotype turned up a few times. The chain uses TRBV4-2 and TRBJ2-7, with D possibly matching TRBD1 (6 bases). CDR3 length: 14 residues. V lost 2 bases and J 6 bases, leaving 14 bases between the germline ends. Germline values: CDR1 LGHNA, CDR2 YNFKEQ. The CDR3 is CASSQRDNSVEQYF. CDR3 bases: TGTGCCAGCAGCCAACGGGACAATTCCGTCGAGCAGTACTTC.

In this sample, this clonotype turned up a few times. The chain carries TRBV5-1 and TRBJ2-5; D is uncertain. The J call could be wrong; TRBJ2-7 is a better fit for the DNA end. Germline CDR1 is SGHRS and CDR2 is YFSETQ. The CDR3 length is 14 residues. The CDR3 sequence: CASSFDLGPYEQYF. CDR3 nucleotide sequence: TGCGCCAGCAGCTTCGATTTAGGACCCTACGAGCAGTACTTC.

V and J are TRBV5-5 and TRBJ2-5; D perhaps matches TRBD1 (8 bases). The J call is doubtful: the DNA matches TRBJ2-7 better. The germline CDR1 and CDR2 sequences are SGHKS and YYEKEE (reference sequence). This CDR3 comprises 14 residues. The CDR3 nucleotides read TGTGCCAGCAGCAAATGGACAGGGAGGGGCGAGCAGTACTTC. Amino acids: CASSKWTGRGEQYF.

V gene TRBV2 combines with J gene TRBJ2-7, with D possibly matching TRBD2 (6 bases). CDR3 size: 13 residues. Germline lookup yields CDR1 SNHLY and CDR2 FYNNEI. CDR3 loop: CAGSDGTSYEQYF. In DNA, the CDR3 is TGTGCTGGCAGTGATGGGACTTCCTACGAGCAGTACTTC. Full variable domain (missing parts from reference TRBV2 and TRBJ2-7): EPEVTQTPSHQVTQMGQEVILRCVPISNHLYFYWYRQILGQKVEFLVSFYNNEISEKSEIFDDQFSVERPDGSNFTLKIRSTKLEDSAMYFCAGSDGTSYEQYFGPGTRLTVT.

This clonotype was seen only a few times. The V call is TRBV3-1, the J call TRBJ1-2, with TRBD1 as a possible D gene (5 bases). There are 15 residues in the CDR3. The germline V gene encodes CDR1 LGHDT and CDR2 YNNKEL (reference sequence). V lost 1 base and J lost 1, with 10 bases in between. As DNA, the CDR3 is TGTGCCAGCAGCCAAGCCCCTGACAGTAACTATGGCTACACCTTC. Translation gives CASSQAPDSNYGYTF.

In DNA, the CDR3 is TGTGCCAGCAGTGAATATAGGGGCTACACCTTC. Translating gives CASSEYRGYTF. V usage is TRBV6-1 and J usage is TRBJ1-2; D remains ambiguous. The germline V and J ends were trimmed by 2 bases and 8 bases, with 6 bases remaining between them. Germline CDR1 and CDR2: MNHNS and SASEGT. The CDR3 has 11 amino acids.

The chain couples TRBV30 to TRBJ2-1, with D possibly being TRBD1 (5 bases). This CDR3 has 10 residues. V was shortened by 5 bases and J by 8 bases, with 7 bases between the two germline ends. Germline V lookup: CDR1 GTSNPN, CDR2 SVGIG (reference sequence). The CDR3 here is CAWGAYEQFF. CDR3 coding DNA: TGTGCCTGGGGGGCCTATGAGCAGTTCTTC.

This clonotype was seen repeatedly, ten times or more. The CDR3 nucleotides are TGTGCCACCAGTGATCCGGGACGCCAACAAGAGACCCAGTACTTC. It specifies CATSDPGRQQETQYF. J is TRBJ2-5 and V is TRBV24-1; D may correspond to TRBD1 or TRBD2 (5 bases each). The CDR3 has 15 residues. CDR1 is KGHDR, CDR2 SFDVKD, per germline. Trimming pared 3 bases from V and 2 bases from J, leaving 12 bases between.

This clonotype appeared a single time. The chain is built from TRBV12-3 or TRBV12-4 and TRBJ1-2, with 8 bases fitting TRBD1. The V gene end was trimmed by 4 bases and the J gene end by 12 bases; junction bases not matched to a gene: 7. CDR3 length: 12 amino acids. The CDR3, as DNA: TGTGCCAGCAGTTCGACAGGGGAGGTCCACACCTTC. Protein product: CASSSTGEVHTF.

J is TRBJ1-2 and V is TRBV29-1, with 7 bases that match TRBD1. After removal of 0 bases from V and 8 bases from J, the junction contained 6 bases not matched to a gene. The CDR3 length is 13 residues. Germline values: CDR1 SQVTM, CDR2 ANQGSEA. CDR3 nucleotides: TGCAGCGTTGAAGAGGGTAGGGGGCAAGGCTACACCTTC. Its translation: CSVEEGRGQGYTF.

The table lists this clonotype with a few counts. This chain joins TRBV7-9 and TRBJ2-1, with D perhaps TRBD1 (6 bases). The J call may be faulty, since TRBJ2-5 better matches the DNA end. Germline V lookup: CDR1 SEHNR, CDR2 FQNEAQ (reference sequence). This CDR3 contains 15 residues. CDR3: CASSLVVQGEETQYF. The CDR3 DNA follows: TGTGCCAGCAGCTTAGTGGTACAGGGAGAAGAGACCCAGTACTTC.

The CDR3 bases are TGTGCCAGCAGCTTAGTCTCCACTGAAGCTTTCTTT. As protein: CASSLVSTEAFF. V and J are TRBV7-2 and TRBJ1-1; D remains unclear. Germline V gene sequence: CDR1 SGHTA, CDR2 FQGNSA. The V end lost 1 base, the J end lost 4 bases, and 4 bases lay between the germline ends. CDR3 length: 12 residues.

The gene calls are TRBV4-1 and TRBJ1-2; 9 positions agree with TRBD1. This CDR3 has 15 amino acids. Unmatched junction bases numbered 8, after V lost 5 bases and J lost 4 bases. CDR1 is MGHRA, CDR2 YSYEKL, per germline. Here the CDR3 reads CASSARDRAPYGYTF. CDR3 sequence (DNA): TGCGCCAGCAGCGCCCGGGACAGGGCTCCCTATGGCTACACCTTC.

V usage is TRBV5-1 and J usage is TRBJ2-2; D is possibly TRBD2 (7 bases). From germline, CDR1 is SGHRS and CDR2 YFSETQ. The CDR3 sequence is 16 residues long. V shed 7 bases and J shed 0 bases, with 16 bases lying between them. CDR3 DNA: TGCGCCAGCCTCCGGGGGGCCCCTTCGAACACCGGGGAGCTGTTTTTT. Residues: CASLRGAPSNTGELFF. Based on the CDR3 plus reference TRBV5-1 and TRBJ2-2, the full variable domain is KAGVTQTPRYLIKTRGQQVTLSCSPISGHRSVSWYQQTPGQGLQFLFEYFSETQRNKGNFPGRFSGRQFSNSRSEMNVSTLELGDSALYLCASLRGAPSNTGELFFGEGSRLTVL.

This clonotype turned up a few times. The chain couples TRBV30 to TRBJ2-5, with TRBD1 matching 8 bases. TRBJ2-7 explains the end of the DNA better; the J call may be wrong. Germline CDR1 GTSNPN, CDR2 SVGIG (reference sequence). The CDR3 has 12 amino acids. CDR3: CAWGTGDYEQYF. The CDR3, as DNA: TGTGCCTGGGGGACAGGCGACTACGAGCAGTACTTC.

In this sample, this clonotype turned up a few times. The chain employs TRBV12-3 or TRBV12-4 and TRBJ2-5; the D gene could be TRBD1 or TRBD2 (5 bases each). The V gene lost 8 bases and the J gene lost 1 base, with 11 bases spanning the gap. CDR3 length: 13 residues. CDR3 sequence (DNA): TGTGCCAGCGGACGGGACGTCCAAGAGACCCAGTACTTC. It translates to CASGRDVQETQYF.

The chain links TRBV11-2 to TRBJ2-5; 7 positions agree with TRBD1. Trimming at V came to 2 bases and at J to 13 bases, leaving 13 bases not matched to a gene. The germline gives CDR1 SGHAT, CDR2 FQNNGV. The length of the CDR3 is 14 residues. Here the CDR3 reads CASSLPDRQHPLYF. As DNA, the CDR3 is TGTGCCAGCAGCTTACCGGACAGGCAGCATCCTTTGTACTTC.

This clonotype has a handful of counts. The chain is built from TRBV14 and TRBJ2-7, with D perhaps matching TRBD1 or TRBD2 (5 bases each). The CDR3 sequence is 16 residues long. Germline V gene lookup returns CDR1 SGHDN and CDR2 FVKESK. Trimming took off 0 bases at V and 0 bases at J, with 12 bases between the two ends. The CDR3 bases are TGTGCCAGCAGCCAAGAAGAGGGGTCGAGCTCCTACGAGCAGTACTTC. It translates to CASSQEEGSSSYEQYF.

The chain uses TRBV12-3 or TRBV12-4 and TRBJ2-3; D may be TRBD1 (6 bases). This CDR3 spans 15 amino acids. The V and J ends lost 6 bases and 0 bases respectively, with 13 bases between them. Here the CDR3 DNA reads TGTGCCAGCAGCCAACAGGGAACTAGCACAGATACGCAGTATTTT. This codes for CASSQQGTSTDTQYF.

The chain uses TRBV15 and TRBJ2-7; possible D gene TRBD2, 6 bases. Germline loops: CDR1 LNHNV, CDR2 YYDKDF (reference sequence). The CDR3 runs 14 residues. V was trimmed by 3 bases and J by 6 bases, leaving 15 bases between them. The CDR3: CATSRSGGSGEQYF. The DNA of the CDR3 is TGTGCCACCAGCAGGTCTGGGGGGTCGGGCGAGCAGTACTTC.

This clonotype showed up just a few times. The chain is built from TRBV2 and TRBJ1-2; 7 positions match TRBD1. The CDR3 sequence is 13 residues long. V gave up 5 bases and J gave up 8 bases; unmatched junction bases: 8. Germline V gene lookup returns CDR1 SNHLY and CDR2 FYNNEI. CDR3 amino acids: CASSNDREEGYTF. CDR3 bases: TGTGCCAGCAGTAACGACAGGGAGGAAGGCTACACCTTC.

This sequence joins TRBV29-1 and TRBJ2-2; the D gene could be TRBD1 or TRBD2 (6 bases each). The V gene lost 3 bases and the J gene lost 2 bases, with 13 bases spanning the gap. There are 15 residues in the CDR3. The germline V gene encodes CDR1 SQVTM and CDR2 ANQGSEA. The CDR3 reads CSVDETGTNTGELFF. In DNA form, the CDR3 reads TGCAGCGTTGACGAAACAGGGACTAACACCGGGGAGCTGTTTTTT.